This T cell receptor (beta chain) is from a study of cytomegalovirus exposure and HLA in healthy donors. Whole-study findings and limits: TCR clusters originating in the first cohort tended to co-occur in the 120 validation repertoires, according to a later analysis. Reportedly, cytomegalovirus status was diagnosed with high sensitivity and specificity. Most observed TCR sequences were rare, whereas some public TCRs were detected in many donors. A few of the chains that were CMV-associated were confirmed in vitro to be specific for CMV antigens.

Method: immunoSEQ multiplex PCR; TCRdb's copy keeps in-frame clones and lacks some. Of 50,000 or so clones listed, around 90% are singletons. Comment on this clone: Its antigen is unknown.

CDR3 length: 15 amino acids. Trimming took 6 bases from V and 4 from J; bases not matched to a gene: 7. CDR1 and CDR2 (germline): MNHEY, SMNVEV (reference sequence). The TCR originated in a woman aged 18 to 35 in good health and CMV-seropositive. The rearrangement uses TRBV27 and TRBJ1-5; 9 bases match TRBD1. The material sequenced was PBMCs. CDR3 loop: CASRSGTGLNQPQHF. The DNA of the CDR3 is TGTGCCAGCAGATCCGGGACAGGGTTAAATCAGCCCCAGCATTTT.